The present T cell receptor (beta chain) was sequenced within a study of blood T cell repertoires in COVID-19. On the study more broadly: Donors in the United States, Italy and Spain gave samples during acute or convalescent COVID-19. From T cells, B-cell-depleted T cells, or PBMCs came the material, which was cDNA or gDNA.

The trim removed 3 bases at V and 3 bases at J, leaving 2 bases unmatched. Germline CDR1 is SGHDT and CDR2 is YYEEEE. The CDR3 length is 14 residues. Original processing methods: Scientists estimated how many nucleated cells there were by amplifying reference gene primers. Sequenced by immunoSEQ multiplex PCR; TCRdb stores in-frame clones only, minus some. V and J calls and clone size are those listed in that table; D and trimming were worked out from the DNA. The sample consists of some 130,000 clones, about 78% of them appearing once. The material sequenced was peripheral blood. The genes are TRBV5-6 and TRBJ2-5, with 10 bases identical to TRBD2. The clonotype was recovered from a man aged 60-69 years who had recovered from COVID-19. The CDR3 region is CASSSLAGEETQYF. The CDR3 bases are TGTGCCAGCAGCTCGCTAGCGGGGGAAGAGACCCAGTACTTC. The full variable domain, rest sourced from reference TRBV5-6 and TRBJ2-5, is DAGVTQSPTHLIKTRGQQVTLRCSPKSGHDTVSWYQQALGQGPQFIFQYYEEEERQRGNFPDRFSGHQFPNYSSELNVNALLLGDSALYLCASSSLAGEETQYFGPGTRLLVL.